This T cell receptor beta chain was captured by sequencing in a study of blood T cells in healthy people across ages. Study in general: Every two T cells gave about one barcoded beta molecule via template switching. The study, taken as a whole, reports: Estimates drawn from one million T cells were deemed to understate diversity. As naive T cell percentage varied, TCR beta diversity correlated strongly with it.

Worth noting for this clonotype: Its antigen is still unknown.

The V gene's germline CDR1 is SEHNR and CDR2 FQNEAQ (reference sequence). V gave up 3 bases and J gave up 10 bases, with 13 bases separating them. The CDR3 sequence is 14 residues long. The second PCR ran roughly 7 to 12 cycles with a sample-barcoded 5' primer and J-beta primers. TCRdb re-derived calls from the 5' RACE reads in MiXCR, one entry per CDR3 protein. The sample has 1.5 million to 1.9 million distinct CDR3 sequences, approximately 43% seen once. Every sample had a minimum of 6.5 million PBMCs isolated. The sample was blood. This rearrangement joins TRBV7-9 to TRBJ1-6, with D unresolved. The TCR was taken from a woman between 18 and 29 years old in good health. The chain's CDR3 is CASSLSSTGSPLHF. The CDR3 DNA reads TGTGCCAGCAGCTTGAGCTCCACTGGGTCACCCCTCCACTTT.